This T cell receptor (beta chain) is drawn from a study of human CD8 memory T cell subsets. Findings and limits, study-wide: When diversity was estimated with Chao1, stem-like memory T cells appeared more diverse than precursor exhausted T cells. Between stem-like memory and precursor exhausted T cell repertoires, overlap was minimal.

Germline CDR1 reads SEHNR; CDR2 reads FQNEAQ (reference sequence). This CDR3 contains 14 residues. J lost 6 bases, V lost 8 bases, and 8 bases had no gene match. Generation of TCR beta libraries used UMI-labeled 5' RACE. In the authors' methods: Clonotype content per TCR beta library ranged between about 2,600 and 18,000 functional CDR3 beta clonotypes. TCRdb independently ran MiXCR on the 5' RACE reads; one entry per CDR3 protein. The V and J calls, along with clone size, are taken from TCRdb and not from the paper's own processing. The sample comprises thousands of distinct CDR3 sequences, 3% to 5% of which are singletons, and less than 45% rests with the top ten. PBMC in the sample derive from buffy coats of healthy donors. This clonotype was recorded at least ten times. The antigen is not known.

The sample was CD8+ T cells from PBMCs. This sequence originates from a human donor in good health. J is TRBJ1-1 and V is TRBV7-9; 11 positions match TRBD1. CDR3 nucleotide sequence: TGTGCCAGCGGGGTTGGGACAGGGGGGTCTGAAGCTTTCTTT. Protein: CASGVGTGGSEAFF.